The clone carrying this T cell receptor beta chain was seen more than once but under ten times. The target antigen is unknown. These data come from a study of vaccination effects on CD4 cells after COVID-19. Background on the study: Convalescent patients, three in all, were sampled both early and late after vaccination. Post-vaccine sampling occurred a median 72 days after the second dose. The study, taken as a whole, reports: Only a few convalescent patients and no early post-infection timepoints featured in the study.

Cells that had been cultured for 10 days were the source of isolated CD4+ T cells. The individual was infected with SARS-CoV-2 between March and December 2020, as confirmed by PCR. All study participants received two doses of BNT162b2 or mRNA-1273 vaccine. On both days 3 and 7, half of the culture medium was replaced with IL-2 medium. TCRdb keeps only in-frame clones here, not all; method: immunoSEQ multiplex PCR. The sample contains around 50,000 clones, around three quarters of which appear only once. Germline V gives CDR1 ENHRY, CDR2 SYGVKD. The V end was cut by 4 bases, the J end by 0 bases, with 10 bases between. The CDR3 totals 16 residues.

This TCR came from a human donor who had a prior SARS-CoV-2 infection. This sample comprised CD4+ T cells from PBMCs cultured without peptide, obtained after COVID-19 vaccination. The rearrangement uses TRBV10-3 and TRBJ1-6, with D perhaps TRBD1 (6 bases). The CDR3 coding sequence is TGTGCCATCAGTGTCGGGGGCTCCTCCTATAATTCACCCCTCCACTTT. Residues: CAISVGGSSYNSPLHF.